Listed here are 18 T cell receptor beta chains from one sample, sequenced in a study of shared clonotypes between healthy human individuals. TCRdb's copy holds only in-frame clones and misses some; the assay was immunoSEQ multiplex PCR. The repertoire holds 550,000 to 850,000 clones, with just under 75% as singletons. Sequenced input: memory CD4+ T cells sorted from blood. Subset in this sample: CD45RA-negative fraction. All receptors come from a woman aged 25 to 39 in good health.

V and J are TRBV18 and TRBJ1-4; D unclear. Germline values: CDR1 KGHSH, CDR2 LQKENI. Trimming shortened V by 6 bases and J by 8 bases, and 19 bases separated the two germline ends. This CDR3 region has 15 residues. Here the CDR3 reads CASSSASSGIEKLFF. CDR3 nucleotide sequence: TGTGCCAGCTCCTCCGCTTCCTCCGGAATCGAAAAACTGTTTTTT.

The chain carries TRBV4-1 and TRBJ2-7; 8 nucleotides match TRBD1. The CDR3 covers 16 residues. Germline assignment: CDR1 MGHRA and CDR2 YSYEKL. V lost 6 bases, J lost 3 bases, and 13 bases stayed unmatched. CDR3 in amino acids: CASSPNRGEARYEQYF. The CDR3 DNA reads as TGCGCCAGCAGTCCGAACAGGGGGGAGGCCCGCTACGAGCAGTACTTC.

This chain joins TRBV6-5 and TRBJ2-7; D is perhaps TRBD2 (6 bases). The CDR3 is 15 residues long. The germline gives CDR1 MNHEY, CDR2 SVGAGI. V dropped 2 bases and J dropped 2 bases, with 13 bases sitting between them. In DNA form, the CDR3 reads TGTGCCAGCAGTTACGACGGGAGTAGGGCCTACGAGCAGTACTTC. Amino acid sequence: CASSYDGSRAYEQYF.

This clone was recorded once. The chain uses TRBV10-3 and TRBJ1-5; 7 bases map to TRBD1. CDR3 length equals 14 residues. CDR1 and CDR2 (germline): ENHRY, SYGVKD. V lost 5 bases and J lost 3; bases outside the gene matches: 4. DNA of the CDR3: TGTGCCATCAGTAAACAGGGGTCCAATCAGCCCCAGCATTTT. Protein: CAISKQGSNQPQHF.

This chain uses TRBV4-1 with TRBJ1-2, with D maybe TRBD1 (5 bases). Germline V gene data show CDR1 as MGHRA and CDR2 as YSYEKL. The germline V and J ends were trimmed by 1 base and 6 bases, with 12 bases remaining between them. The CDR3 totals 14 residues. CDR3 amino acids: CASSQARQSDGYTF. Written as DNA, the CDR3 is TGCGCCAGCAGCCAAGCCCGACAGTCGGATGGCTACACCTTC.

This clone was counted ten times or more. This CDR3 reads CASNRVVGLAGVANTGELFF. CDR3 DNA: TGCGCCAGCAACCGAGTAGTGGGACTAGCGGGAGTCGCGAACACCGGGGAGCTGTTTTTT. J is TRBJ2-2 and V is TRBV10-1; TRBD2 matches at 14 bases. Germline V CDR1 and CDR2: WNHNN, SYGVQD (reference sequence). This CDR3 has 20 residues. Losses at the gene ends were 7 bases for V and 0 bases for J; bases not matched to a gene: 13.

The J gene is TRBJ1-5, the V gene TRBV27; D call uncertain. Trimming pared 3 bases from V and 9 bases from J, leaving 9 bases between. The CDR3 totals 12 residues. Germline V CDR1 and CDR2: MNHEY, SMNVEV (reference sequence). DNA for the CDR3: TGTGCCAGCAGTTTCGGTGGGTGGCCCCAGCATTTT. It yields the protein CASSFGGWPQHF.

To note about this clone: In the same sample, other DNA sequences code for this CDR3. The rearrangement uses TRBV6-1 and TRBJ2-2, with 9 bases aligning to TRBD1. J was trimmed by 5 bases and V by 4 bases; bases with no gene match: 2. CDR3 size: 14 residues. Per the germline V gene, CDR1 is MNHNS and CDR2 is SASEGT. DNA of the CDR3: TGTGCCAGCAGTGCACAGGGGGCGACCGGGGAGCTGTTTTTT. It encodes CASSAQGATGELFF.

This clone has a handful of counts. The chain joins TRBV28 to TRBJ2-7; D ambiguous. Trimming took off 1 base at V and 7 bases at J, with 11 bases between the two ends. Germline CDR1 is MDHEN and CDR2 is SYDVKM. This CDR3 has 13 residues. CDR3 amino acids: CASSLYTVQEQYF. CDR3 bases: TGTGCCAGCAGTTTATATACAGTGCAGGAGCAGTACTTC.

Details on this clone: Different DNA sequences within this sample yield the same CDR3. The rearrangement uses TRBV5-1 and TRBJ2-5; D may be TRBD1 (6 bases). The CDR3 sequence is 14 residues long. Germline V gene lookup returns CDR1 SGHRS and CDR2 YFSETQ. Deletions cut 0 bases from V and 3 bases from J, with 9 bases between. CDR3 DNA sequence: TGCGCCAGCAGCTTGGGGGCAGGGGAAGAGACCCAGTACTTC. This sequence encodes CASSLGAGEETQYF.

This chain connects TRBV7-9 to TRBJ1-1; TRBD1 matches at 8 bases. Germline values: CDR1 SEHNR, CDR2 FQNEAQ (reference sequence). This CDR3 has 16 residues. The junction had 11 bases not matched to a gene; V was cut back by 1 base and J by 7 bases. This chain's CDR3 is CASSLGQGTTQHEAFF. In nucleotides, the CDR3 is TGTGCCAGCAGCTTAGGACAGGGGACCACCCAACATGAAGCTTTCTTT. Filled out from reference TRBV7-9 and TRBJ1-1, the complete variable domain reads DTGVSQNPRHKITKRGQNVTFRCDPISEHNRLYWYRQTLGQGPEFLTYFQNEAQLEKSRLLSDRFSAERPKGSFSTLEIQRTEQGDSAMYLCASSLGQGTTQHEAFFGQGTRLTVV.

This clone was detected only a few times. The J gene is TRBJ2-7, the V gene TRBV28; weak D call: TRBD1 (5 bases). V lost 2 bases and J 0 bases, leaving 11 bases between the germline ends. This CDR3 contains 15 residues. The V gene's germline CDR1 is MDHEN and CDR2 SYDVKM. The CDR3 is CASSLPRQFSYEQYF. The CDR3 DNA reads TGTGCCAGCAGTTTACCCCGACAGTTCTCCTACGAGCAGTACTTC.

This chain connects TRBV15 to TRBJ2-1; D may be TRBD2 (6 bases). The CDR3 spans 15 residues. Germline CDR1 and CDR2: LNHNV and YYDKDF (reference sequence). The V end lost 1 base, the J end lost 9 bases, and 16 bases lay between the germline ends. The CDR3 coding sequence is TGTGCCACCAGCAGAGGCGGGGCCGATTCGGGTGAGCAGTTCTTC. Residues: CATSRGGADSGEQFF.

The genes are TRBV28 and TRBJ1-1; 7 nucleotides align to TRBD1. The CDR3 contains 13 residues. Germline V lookup: CDR1 MDHEN, CDR2 SYDVKM. The V and J ends lost 4 bases and 4 bases, in that order; junction bases with no gene match: 3. CDR3 loop: CASSWSGGTEAFF. CDR3 in DNA: TGTGCCAGCAGTTGGTCAGGGGGCACTGAAGCTTTCTTT.

J is TRBJ2-1 and V is TRBV5-1; D ambiguous. Germline V gives CDR1 SGHRS, CDR2 YFSETQ. This CDR3 spans 15 amino acids. Trimming took 4 bases from V and 3 from J, leaving 14 bases between them. The CDR3, as DNA: TGCGCCAGCAGCCCACCTGAGCCTATCTACAATGAGCAGTTCTTC. This gives the protein CASSPPEPIYNEQFF. Variable domain in full (rest from reference TRBV5-1 and TRBJ2-1): KAGVTQTPRYLIKTRGQQVTLSCSPISGHRSVSWYQQTPGQGLQFLFEYFSETQRNKGNFPGRFSGRQFSNSRSEMNVSTLELGDSALYLCASSPPEPIYNEQFFGPGTRLTVL.

With respect to this clone: Germline and junction disagree at one end, which may indicate a read error. The sample holds other DNA sequences that translate to the same CDR3. The rearrangement links TRBV4-1 to TRBJ2-7; TRBD2 aligns across 11 bases. The CDR3 has 15 residues. The germline V gene encodes CDR1 MGHRA and CDR2 YSYEKL. This CDR3 reads CASSQGLAETYEQYF. CDR3 in DNA: TGTGCCAGCAGCCAGGGACTAGCGGAGACTTACGAGCAGTACTTC.

The chain employs TRBV7-6 and TRBJ2-1; 16 positions match TRBD2. Germline CDR1 SGHVS, CDR2 FNYEAQ. The CDR3 covers 19 residues. The trim removed 2 bases at V and 3 bases at J, leaving 7 bases unmatched. As DNA, the CDR3 is TGTGCCAGCAGCTTATCTTGGGGACTAGCGGGAGGGCTCTACAATGAGCAGTTCTTC. Translating gives CASSLSWGLAGGLYNEQFF.

V usage is TRBV18 and J usage is TRBJ2-5, with a possible D match to TRBD1 (6 bases). V was cut by 3 bases and J by 4 bases, with 15 bases left in between. Germline-derived CDR1 and CDR2 are KGHSH and LQKENI. This CDR3 comprises 15 residues. The CDR3 spells CASSPPDRFRETQYF. CDR3 nucleotides: TGTGCCAGCTCACCTCCAGACAGGTTCCGAGAGACCCAGTACTTC.